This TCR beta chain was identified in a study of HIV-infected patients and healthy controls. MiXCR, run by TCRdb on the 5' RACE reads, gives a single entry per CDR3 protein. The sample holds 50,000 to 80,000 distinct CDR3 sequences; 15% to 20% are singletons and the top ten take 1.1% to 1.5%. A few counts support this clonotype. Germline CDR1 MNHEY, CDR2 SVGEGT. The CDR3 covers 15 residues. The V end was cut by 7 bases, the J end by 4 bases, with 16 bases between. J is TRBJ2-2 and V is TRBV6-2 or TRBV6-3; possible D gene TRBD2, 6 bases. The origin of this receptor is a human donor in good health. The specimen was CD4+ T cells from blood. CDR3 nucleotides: TGTGCCAGCACCTCGCTGGGGGGACTCACCGGGGAGCTGTTTTTT. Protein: CASTSLGGLTGELFF.